Listed below are T cell receptor beta chains from one sample, sequenced in a study of shared clonotypes between healthy human individuals. Assay used: immunoSEQ multiplex PCR; TCRdb lists only in-frame clones, some missing. The profile covers 2 million to 3 million clones, with roughly nine tenths appearing a single time and roughly 0.14% taken by the ten largest. The sample consisted of naive CD4+ T cells sorted from blood. The receptors originated from a man between 18 and 35 years old in good health. Both conserved end residues are part of each CDR3. D genes are given only for firm matches. Clone size, where shown, is once, few, many, or a class for clones that have expanded.

v_call,j_call,d_call,clone_size,cdr3_nt,cdr3_aa
TRBV6-6,TRBJ1-3,.,.,TGTGCCAGCAGGGAGGGTTCTGGAAACACCATATATTTT,CASREGSGNTIYF
TRBV5-5,TRBJ1-1,.,.,TGTGCCAGCAGCTTGGAGGCCGGCATGAACACTGAAGCTTTCTTT,CASSLEAGMNTEAFF
TRBV6-1,TRBJ2-3,.,once,TGTGCCAGCAGTGAAGTGGCTCCTAGCACAGATACGCAGTATTTT,CASSEVAPSTDTQYF
TRBV5-1,TRBJ2-6,.,.,TGCGCCAGCAGCTTGGGATCCCCGGGGGCTACTGGGGCCAACGTCCTGACTTTC,CASSLGSPGATGANVLTF
TRBV2,TRBJ1-2,.,.,TGTGCCAGCAGTAGTACAGGTTTAAGCATCTATGGCTACACCTTC,CASSSTGLSIYGYTF
TRBV13,TRBJ2-7,.,.,TGTGCCAGCAGCTTAGGCGGGAGATCCTACGAGCAGTACTTC,CASSLGGRSYEQYF
TRBV2,TRBJ2-5,.,.,TGTGCCAGCAACGTCGGGACCCAGTACTTC,CASNVGTQYF
TRBV2,TRBJ2-2,.,.,TGTGCCAGCAGTGAAGGGAAGGGTCCCGGGGAGCTGTTTTTT,CASSEGKGPGELFF
TRBV6-1,TRBJ2-7,.,.,TGTGCCAGCACCCCTGAGGGGCGCAACGAGCAGTACTTC,CASTPEGRNEQYF
TRBV30,TRBJ2-3,TRBD2,.,TGTGCCTGGACTAGCGGGAGTGTAGATACGCAGTATTTT,CAWTSGSVDTQYF
TRBV10-1,TRBJ2-2,TRBD2,.,TGCGCCAGCAGTGAGTCGACTAGCGGCTTCACCGGGGAGCTGTTTTTT,CASSESTSGFTGELFF
TRBV2,TRBJ2-5,.,.,TGTGCCAGCACCAGACAGACCCTCCAAGAGACCCAGTACTTC,CASTRQTLQETQYF
TRBV7-9,TRBJ1-4,TRBD1,.,TGTGCCAGCAGCTTAGCGGGACAGGGAAGGGAAAAACTGTTTTTT,CASSLAGQGREKLFF
TRBV6-1,TRBJ1-4,TRBD1,.,TGTGCCAGCACCGAACAGGGGTCTAATGAAAAACTGTTTTTT,CASTEQGSNEKLFF
TRBV4-1,TRBJ1-1,.,.,TGCGCCAGCAGCCTACGGGCATTGAACACTGAAGCTTTCTTT,CASSLRALNTEAFF
TRBV9,TRBJ2-7,TRBD1,.,TGTGCCAGCAGCGTAGACAGGGGGGCCTACGAGCAGTACTTC,CASSVDRGAYEQYF
TRBV11-2,TRBJ1-1,.,.,TGTGCCAGCAGCTTAGTTGCTGATAGGAACACTGAAGCTTTCTTT,CASSLVADRNTEAFF
TRBV7-9,TRBJ1-1,.,few,TGTGCCAGCAGCTTGGGACGGTCGAACACTGAAGCTTTCTTT,CASSLGRSNTEAFF
TRBV18,TRBJ2-5,.,once,TGTGCCAGCTCACCACCTGGGCAGGCGGAGACCCAGTACTTC,CASSPPGQAETQYF
TRBV4-3,TRBJ2-7,.,once,TGCGCCAGCAGCCAAAGTAGGCGACTACCCTCCTACGAGCAGTACTTC,CASSQSRRLPSYEQYF
TRBV29-1,TRBJ2-3,.,.,TGCAGCGTTGCCCCCTCAGATACGCAGTATTTT,CSVAPSDTQYF
TRBV4-1,TRBJ2-3,TRBD2,.,TGCGCCAGCAGCCAAGGTCTCAGCGGGATCACAGATACGCAGTATTTT,CASSQGLSGITDTQYF
TRBV6-5,TRBJ2-7,.,.,TGTGCCAGCAGTTACCGAACAGGGTCCTACGAGCAGTACTTC,CASSYRTGSYEQYF
TRBV19,TRBJ2-3,TRBD2,.,TGTGCCAGTAGTCCTAGGACTAGCGGGGGCCTCACAGATACGCAGTATTTT,CASSPRTSGGLTDTQYF
TRBV2,TRBJ2-7,TRBD1,.,TGTGCCAGCAGTGATGAGCGACAGGGCGGAAACGAGCAGTACTTC,CASSDERQGGNEQYF
TRBV4-1,TRBJ1-6,.,.,TGCGCCAGCAGCCGCGTCGGGACTTCACCCCTCCACTTT,CASSRVGTSPLHF
TRBV10-3,TRBJ2-7,.,.,TGTGCCATCAGTGAGTCGGCCCAATACGAGCAGTACTTC,CAISESAQYEQYF
TRBV5-6,TRBJ2-1,.,.,TGTGCCAGCAGCCCGATAGCCGGGGGCTCCTACAATGAGCAGTTCTTC,CASSPIAGGSYNEQFF
TRBV6-6,TRBJ1-4,.,.,TGTGCCAGCAGTTGGGATGGAGCTAATGAAAAACTGTTTTTT,CASSWDGANEKLFF
TRBV7-3,TRBJ2-5,TRBD1,.,TGTGCCAGCAGCTCGGGACAGGGTGGGACCCAGTACTTC,CASSSGQGGTQYF
TRBV6-1,TRBJ1-1,.,.,TGTGCCAGCGGACGTTGGGGCACTGAAGCTTTCTTT,CASGRWGTEAFF
TRBV9,TRBJ2-3,TRBD1,.,TGTGCCAGCAGCGAAGGGACAGGGGCGGATACGCAGTATTTT,CASSEGTGADTQYF
TRBV19,TRBJ1-3,TRBD1,.,TGTGCCAGTAGTGAGACAGGGGGCCGAAACACCATATATTTT,CASSETGGRNTIYF
TRBV7-9,TRBJ2-2,.,.,TGTGCCAGCAGCTCCCGGATGAACACCGGGGAGCTGTTTTTT,CASSSRMNTGELFF
TRBV7-9,TRBJ2-2,TRBD2,once,TGTGCCAGCAGCTTATTCCCTAGCGGAAGCACCGGGGAGCTGTTTTTT,CASSLFPSGSTGELFF
TRBV5-6,TRBJ2-7,TRBD2,.,TGTGCCAGCATTCCGTCTCGGGGGGGCTCCGAGCAGTACTTC,CASIPSRGGSEQYF
TRBV9,TRBJ2-3,TRBD2,.,TGTGCCAGCAGCCCCCTCTCCGGAAGCGGGAGGGTCACAGATACGCAGTATTTT,CASSPLSGSGRVTDTQYF
TRBV7-9,TRBJ2-7,.,.,TGTGCCAGCAGCCCGCTCTACGAGCAGTACTTC,CASSPLYEQYF
TRBV19,TRBJ2-1,TRBD2,.,TGTGCCAGTACAGCGGGAGACTACAATGAGCAGTTCTTC,CASTAGDYNEQFF
TRBV19,TRBJ2-2,TRBD1,.,TGTGCCAGTATTCGGGACAGGACAAACACCGGGGAGCTGTTTTTT,CASIRDRTNTGELFF
TRBV5-1,TRBJ1-1,TRBD1,.,TGCGCCAGCAGCTTGGGCGGGACAGGGCAGAACACTGAAGCTTTCTTT,CASSLGGTGQNTEAFF
TRBV2,TRBJ2-2,TRBD1,few,TGTGCCAGCAGAACAGGGGGCTTAGGCGGGGAGCTGTTTTTT,CASRTGGLGGELFF
TRBV18,TRBJ2-1,.,.,TGTGCCAGCTCACCATCAGGAAATGAGCAGTTCTTC,CASSPSGNEQFF
TRBV30,TRBJ1-3,.,.,TGTGCCTGGAGTCCAGGGTCTGGAAACACCATATATTTT,CAWSPGSGNTIYF
TRBV10-3,TRBJ1-4,TRBD1,.,TGTGCCATCGGGACAGCAACTAATGAAAAACTGTTTTTT,CAIGTATNEKLFF
TRBV6-1,TRBJ2-7,TRBD1,once,TGTGCCAGCAGTGAAGCGGGCTCAATAGGGGACAGGGGGGGTCCGGAGCAGTACTTC,CASSEAGSIGDRGGPEQYF
TRBV10-3,TRBJ1-5,.,.,TGTGCCATCAGTCCAGGGGATCAGCCCCAGCATTTT,CAISPGDQPQHF
TRBV29-1,TRBJ2-2,TRBD2,.,TGCAGCGTTGTTGCGGGAGGACGCACCGGGGAGCTGTTTTTT,CSVVAGGRTGELFF
TRBV5-1,TRBJ1-6,.,.,TGCGCCAGCAGCTTGGGAGGGCCTAATTCACCCCTCCACTTT,CASSLGGPNSPLHF
TRBV28,TRBJ1-1,.,.,TGTGCCAGCAGTTTAGCCGGGACGAAGCTTTTCTTT,CASSLAGTKLFF
TRBV5-1,TRBJ1-1,.,.,TGCGCCAGCAGCTTGGAGGGGGTCGCGGTAGCTTTCTTT,CASSLEGVAVAFF
TRBV5-1,TRBJ2-5,TRBD2,.,TGCGCCAGCAGCCTAGTGGCCTTAGCGGGAGAGACCCAGTACTTC,CASSLVALAGETQYF